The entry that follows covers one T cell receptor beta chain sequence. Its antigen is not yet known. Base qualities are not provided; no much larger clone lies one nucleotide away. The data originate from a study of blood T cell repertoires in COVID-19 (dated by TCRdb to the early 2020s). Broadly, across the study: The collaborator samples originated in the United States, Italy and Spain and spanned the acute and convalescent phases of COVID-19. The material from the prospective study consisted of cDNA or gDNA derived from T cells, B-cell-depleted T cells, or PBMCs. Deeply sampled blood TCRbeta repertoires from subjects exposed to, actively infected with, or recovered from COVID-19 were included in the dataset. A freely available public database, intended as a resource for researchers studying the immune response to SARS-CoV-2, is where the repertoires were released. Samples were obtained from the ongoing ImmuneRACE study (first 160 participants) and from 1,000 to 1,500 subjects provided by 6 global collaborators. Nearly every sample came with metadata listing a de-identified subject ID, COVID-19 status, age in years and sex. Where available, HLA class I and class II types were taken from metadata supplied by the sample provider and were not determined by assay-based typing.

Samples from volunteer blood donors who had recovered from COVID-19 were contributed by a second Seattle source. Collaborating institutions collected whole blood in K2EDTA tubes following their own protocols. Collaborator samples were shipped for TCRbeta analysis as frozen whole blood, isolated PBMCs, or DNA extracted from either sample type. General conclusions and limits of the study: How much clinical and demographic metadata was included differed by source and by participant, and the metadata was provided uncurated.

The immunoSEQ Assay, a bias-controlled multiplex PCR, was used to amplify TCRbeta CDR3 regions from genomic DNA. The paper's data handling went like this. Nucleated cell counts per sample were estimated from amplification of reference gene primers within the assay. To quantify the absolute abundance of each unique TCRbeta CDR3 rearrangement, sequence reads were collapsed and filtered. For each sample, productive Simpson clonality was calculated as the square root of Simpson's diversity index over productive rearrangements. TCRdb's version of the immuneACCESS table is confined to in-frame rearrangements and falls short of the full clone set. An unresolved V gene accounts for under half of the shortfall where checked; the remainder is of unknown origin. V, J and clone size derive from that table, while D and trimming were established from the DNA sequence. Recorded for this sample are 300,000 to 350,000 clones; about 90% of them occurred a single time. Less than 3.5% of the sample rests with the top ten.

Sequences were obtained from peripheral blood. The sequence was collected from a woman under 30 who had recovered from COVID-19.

CDR3 sequence: CASSEIWTPSNEQFF. The DNA sequence follows: TGTGCCAGTAGCGAAATCTGGACTCCCTCCAATGAGCAGTTCTTC. The rearrangement joined TRBV19 to TRBJ2-1; D gene: possibly TRBD2, on 5 matching bases. From the cysteine up to the phenylalanine, the CDR3 has a length of 15 residues. The CDR3 DNA has 45 bases and is translated from base 1. Trimming at the junction amounts to 6 bases on V and 6 bases on J, and the germline ends lie 18 bases apart. The germline V gene (reference sequence) yields LNHDA for CDR1 and SQIVND for CDR2.